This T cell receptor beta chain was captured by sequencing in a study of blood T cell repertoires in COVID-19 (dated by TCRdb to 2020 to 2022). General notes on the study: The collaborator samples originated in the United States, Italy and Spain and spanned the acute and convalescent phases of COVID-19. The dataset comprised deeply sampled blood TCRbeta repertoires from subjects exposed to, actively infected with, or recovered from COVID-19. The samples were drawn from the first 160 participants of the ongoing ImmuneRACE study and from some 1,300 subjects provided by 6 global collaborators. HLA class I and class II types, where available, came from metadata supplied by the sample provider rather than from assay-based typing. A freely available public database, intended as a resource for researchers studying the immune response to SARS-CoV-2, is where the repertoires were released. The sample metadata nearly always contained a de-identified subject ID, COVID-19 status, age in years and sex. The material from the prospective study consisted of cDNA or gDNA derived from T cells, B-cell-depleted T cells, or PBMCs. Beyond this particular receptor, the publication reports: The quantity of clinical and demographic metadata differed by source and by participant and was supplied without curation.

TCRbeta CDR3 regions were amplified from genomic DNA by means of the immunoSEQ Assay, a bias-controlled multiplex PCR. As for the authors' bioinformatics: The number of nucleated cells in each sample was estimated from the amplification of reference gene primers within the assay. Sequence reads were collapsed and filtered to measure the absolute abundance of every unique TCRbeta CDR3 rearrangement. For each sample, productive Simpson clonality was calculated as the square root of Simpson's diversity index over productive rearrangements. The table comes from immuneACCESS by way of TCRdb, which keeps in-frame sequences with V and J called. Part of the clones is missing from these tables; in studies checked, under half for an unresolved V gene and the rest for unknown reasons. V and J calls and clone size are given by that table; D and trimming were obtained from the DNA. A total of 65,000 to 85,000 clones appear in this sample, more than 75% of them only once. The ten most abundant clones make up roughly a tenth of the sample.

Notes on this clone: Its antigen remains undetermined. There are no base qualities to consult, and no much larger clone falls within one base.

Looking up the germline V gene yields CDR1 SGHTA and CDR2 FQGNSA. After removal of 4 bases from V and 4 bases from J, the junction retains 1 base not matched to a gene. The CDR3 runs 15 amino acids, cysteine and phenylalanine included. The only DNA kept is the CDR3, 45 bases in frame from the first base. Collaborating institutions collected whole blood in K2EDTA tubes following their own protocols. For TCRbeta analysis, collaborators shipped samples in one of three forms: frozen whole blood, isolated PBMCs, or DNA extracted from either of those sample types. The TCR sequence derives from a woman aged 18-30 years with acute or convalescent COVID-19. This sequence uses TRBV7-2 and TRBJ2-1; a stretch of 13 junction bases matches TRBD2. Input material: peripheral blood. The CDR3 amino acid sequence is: CASSSGLAGYNEQFF. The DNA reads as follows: TGTGCCAGCAGCTCGGGACTAGCGGGGTACAATGAGCAGTTCTTC.